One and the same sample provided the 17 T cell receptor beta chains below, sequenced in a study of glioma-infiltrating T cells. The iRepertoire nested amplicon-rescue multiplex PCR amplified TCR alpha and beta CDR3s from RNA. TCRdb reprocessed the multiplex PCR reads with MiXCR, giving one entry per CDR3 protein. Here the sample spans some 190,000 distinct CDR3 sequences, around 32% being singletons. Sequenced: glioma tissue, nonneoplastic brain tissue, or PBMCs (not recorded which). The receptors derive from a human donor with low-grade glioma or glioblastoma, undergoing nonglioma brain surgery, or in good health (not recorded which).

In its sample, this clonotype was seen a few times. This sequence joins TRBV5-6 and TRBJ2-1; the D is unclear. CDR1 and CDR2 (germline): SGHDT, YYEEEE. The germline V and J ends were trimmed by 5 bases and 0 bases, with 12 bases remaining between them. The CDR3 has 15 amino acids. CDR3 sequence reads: CASSPDVSSYNEQFF. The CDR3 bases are TGTGCCAGCAGTCCGGACGTGAGCTCCTACAATGAGCAGTTCTTC.

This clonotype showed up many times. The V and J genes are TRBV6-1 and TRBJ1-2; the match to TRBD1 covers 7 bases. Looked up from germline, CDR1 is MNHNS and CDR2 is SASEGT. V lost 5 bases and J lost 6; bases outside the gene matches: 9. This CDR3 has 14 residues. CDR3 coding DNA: TGTGCCAGCAGTTTCCGGGACAGAAGAGATGGCTACACCTTC. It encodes CASSFRDRRDGYTF.

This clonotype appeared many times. CDR3 bases: TGCGCCAGCAGCCAACCACTCTTGGGGAATTCACCCCTCCACTTT. Translation gives CASSQPLLGNSPLHF. The chain joins TRBV4-1 to TRBJ1-6; no clear D gene. The V gene lost 2 bases and the J gene lost 7 bases, with 12 bases spanning the gap. The CDR3 is made up of 15 amino acids. Germline CDR1 and CDR2: MGHRA and YSYEKL.

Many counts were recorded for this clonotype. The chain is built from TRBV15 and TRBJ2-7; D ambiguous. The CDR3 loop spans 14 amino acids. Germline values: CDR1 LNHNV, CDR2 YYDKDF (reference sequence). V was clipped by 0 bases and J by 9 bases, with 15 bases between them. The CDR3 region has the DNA TGTGCCACCAGCAGAGACCCGGTAGTGCCGGCGCAGTACTTC. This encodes CATSRDPVVPAQYF.

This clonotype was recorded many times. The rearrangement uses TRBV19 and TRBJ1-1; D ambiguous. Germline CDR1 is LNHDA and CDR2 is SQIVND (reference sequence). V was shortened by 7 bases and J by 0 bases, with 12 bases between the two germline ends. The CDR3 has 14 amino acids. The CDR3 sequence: CASTFSRVNTEAFF. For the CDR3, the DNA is TGTGCCAGTACATTCTCGAGAGTGAACACTGAAGCTTTCTTT.

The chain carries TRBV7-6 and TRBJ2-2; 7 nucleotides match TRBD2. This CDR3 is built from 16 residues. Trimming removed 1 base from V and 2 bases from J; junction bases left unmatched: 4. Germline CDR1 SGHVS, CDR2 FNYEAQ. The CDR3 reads CASSLDGGSNTGELFF. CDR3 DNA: TGTGCCAGCAGCTTAGACGGCGGGAGCAACACCGGGGAGCTGTTTTTT. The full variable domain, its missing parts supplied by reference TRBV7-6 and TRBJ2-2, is GAGVSQSPRYKVTKRGQDVALRCDPISGHVSLYWYRQALGQGPEFLTYFNYEAQQDKSGLPNDRFSAERPEGSISTLTIQRTEQRDSAMYRCASSLDGGSNTGELFFGEGSRLTVL.

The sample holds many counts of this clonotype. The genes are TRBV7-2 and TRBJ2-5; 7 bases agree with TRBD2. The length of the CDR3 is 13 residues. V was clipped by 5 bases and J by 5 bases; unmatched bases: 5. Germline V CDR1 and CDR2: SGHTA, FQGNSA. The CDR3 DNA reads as TGTGCCAGCAGCCAGACTAGCTCGGAGACCCAGTACTTC. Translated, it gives CASSQTSSETQYF.

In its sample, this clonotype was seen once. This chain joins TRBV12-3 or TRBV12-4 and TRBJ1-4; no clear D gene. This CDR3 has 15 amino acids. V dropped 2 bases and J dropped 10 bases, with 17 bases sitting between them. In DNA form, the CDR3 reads TGTGCCAGCAGTTTAAGGGAGGGAGGAAGTGGAAAACTGTTTTTT. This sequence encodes CASSLREGGSGKLFF.

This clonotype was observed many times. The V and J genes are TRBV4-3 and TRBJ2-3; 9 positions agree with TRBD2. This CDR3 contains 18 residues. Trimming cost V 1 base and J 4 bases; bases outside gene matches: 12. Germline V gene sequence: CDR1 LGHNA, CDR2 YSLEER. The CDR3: CASSQGRRGLAGADTQYF. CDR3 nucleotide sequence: TGCGCCAGCAGCCAAGGACGGCGGGGACTAGCAGGGGCAGATACGCAGTATTTT.

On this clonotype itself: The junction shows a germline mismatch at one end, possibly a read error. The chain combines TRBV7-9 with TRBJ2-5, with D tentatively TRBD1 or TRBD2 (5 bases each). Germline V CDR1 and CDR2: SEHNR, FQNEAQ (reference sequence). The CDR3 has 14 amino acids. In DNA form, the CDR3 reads TGCGCCAGCAGTTCGGGGACCATCCGTGAGACCAAGTACTTC. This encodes CASSSGTIRETKYF.

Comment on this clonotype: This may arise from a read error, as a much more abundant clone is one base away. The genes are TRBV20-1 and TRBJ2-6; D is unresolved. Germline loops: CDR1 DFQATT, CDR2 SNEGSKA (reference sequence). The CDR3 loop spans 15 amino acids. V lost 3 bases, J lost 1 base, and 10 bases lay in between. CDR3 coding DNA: TGCAGTGCTAGGCCCCCGGAATCTGGGGCCAACGTCCTGACTTTC. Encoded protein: CSARPPESGANVLTF.

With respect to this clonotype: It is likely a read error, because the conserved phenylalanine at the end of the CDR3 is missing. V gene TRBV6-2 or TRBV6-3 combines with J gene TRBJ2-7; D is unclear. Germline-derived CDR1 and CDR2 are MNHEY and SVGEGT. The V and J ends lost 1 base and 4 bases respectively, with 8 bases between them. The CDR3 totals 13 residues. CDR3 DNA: TGTGCCAGCAGTTACTACCCCAGATACGAGCAGTACCTC. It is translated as CASSYYPRYEQYL.

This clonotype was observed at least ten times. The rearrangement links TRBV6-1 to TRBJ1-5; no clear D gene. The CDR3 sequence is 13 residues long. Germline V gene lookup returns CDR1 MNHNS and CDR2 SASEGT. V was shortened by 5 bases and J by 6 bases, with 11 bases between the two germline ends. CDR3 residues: CASSFGRRQPQHF. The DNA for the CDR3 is TGTGCCAGCAGTTTCGGTCGTCGTCAGCCCCAGCATTTT.

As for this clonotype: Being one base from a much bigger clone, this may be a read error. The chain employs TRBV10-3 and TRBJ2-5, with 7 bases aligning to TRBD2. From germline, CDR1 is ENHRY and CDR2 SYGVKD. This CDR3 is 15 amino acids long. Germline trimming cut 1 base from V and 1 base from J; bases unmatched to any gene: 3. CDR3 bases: TGTGCCATCAGTGAGTTAGCGGGCCTCCAAGAGACCCAGTACTTC. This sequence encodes CAISELAGLQETQYF.

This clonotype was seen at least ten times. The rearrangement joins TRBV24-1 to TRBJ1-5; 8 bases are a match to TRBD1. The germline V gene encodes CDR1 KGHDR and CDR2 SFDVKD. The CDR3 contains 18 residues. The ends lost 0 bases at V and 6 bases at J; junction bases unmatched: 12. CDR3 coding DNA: TGTGCCACCAGTGATTTGGTTTCCGGACAGGGCCCCGGTCAGCCCCAGCATTTT. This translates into CATSDLVSGQGPGQPQHF.

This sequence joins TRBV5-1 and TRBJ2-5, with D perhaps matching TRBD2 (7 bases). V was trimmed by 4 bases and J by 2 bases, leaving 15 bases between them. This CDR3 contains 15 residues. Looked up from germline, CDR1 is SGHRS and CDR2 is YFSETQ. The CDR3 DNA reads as TGCGCCAGCAGCCTTGACGCGGGGGCTCAAGAGACCCAGTACTTC. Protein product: CASSLDAGAQETQYF.

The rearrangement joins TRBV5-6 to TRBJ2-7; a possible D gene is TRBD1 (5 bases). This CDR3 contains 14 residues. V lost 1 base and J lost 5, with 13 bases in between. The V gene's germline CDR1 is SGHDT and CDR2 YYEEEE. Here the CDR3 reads CASSLWQGPHEQYF. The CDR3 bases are TGTGCCAGCAGCTTGTGGCAGGGCCCCCACGAGCAGTACTTC.